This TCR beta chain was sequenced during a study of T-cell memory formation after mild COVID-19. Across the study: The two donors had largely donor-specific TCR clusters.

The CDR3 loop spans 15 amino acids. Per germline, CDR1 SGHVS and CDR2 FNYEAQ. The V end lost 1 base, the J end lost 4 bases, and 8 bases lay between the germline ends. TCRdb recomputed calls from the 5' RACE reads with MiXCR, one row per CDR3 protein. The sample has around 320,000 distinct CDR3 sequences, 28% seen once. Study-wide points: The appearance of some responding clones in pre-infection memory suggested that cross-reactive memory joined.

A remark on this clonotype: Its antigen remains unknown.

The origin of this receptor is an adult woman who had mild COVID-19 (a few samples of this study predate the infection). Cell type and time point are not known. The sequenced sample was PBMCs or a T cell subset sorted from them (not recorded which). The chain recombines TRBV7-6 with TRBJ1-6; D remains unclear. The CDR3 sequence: CASSLVGGYNSPLHF. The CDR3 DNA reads TGTGCCAGCAGCTTAGTTGGCGGTTATAATTCACCCCTCCACTTT.